One sample yielded the 7 T cell receptor beta chains listed below, sequenced in a study of cytomegalovirus exposure and HLA in healthy donors. The study ran its PCR with 60 Vbeta and 13 Jbeta primers. Some clones are missing from TCRdb's copy, which holds only in-frame ones; the method was immunoSEQ multiplex PCR. The sample contains some 150,000 clones, roughly 82% of which appear only once. Sequenced input: PBMCs. These receptors were taken from a man younger than 45 in good health and CMV-seronegative.

The rearrangement uses TRBV5-4 and TRBJ2-3; 9 nucleotides align to TRBD2. The CDR3 contains 15 residues. Trimming took 3 bases from V and 3 from J; bases not matched to a gene: 5. Germline CDR1 is SGHNT and CDR2 is YYREEE (reference sequence). The CDR3 sequence is CASSSVAGETDTQYF. The CDR3 DNA reads TGTGCCAGCAGCTCAGTAGCGGGAGAAACAGATACGCAGTATTTT.

This chain joins TRBV27 and TRBJ1-4, with D uncertain. From germline, CDR1 is MNHEY and CDR2 SMNVEV (reference sequence). Trimming left V 0 bases short and J 0 bases short, with 8 bases between. This CDR3 has 16 residues. CDR3 coding DNA: TGTGCCAGCAGTTTATCGCCGGGTGCAACTAATGAAAAACTGTTTTTT. Translation gives CASSLSPGATNEKLFF.

The DNA of the CDR3 is TGTGCCTGGACTGTAGGGGCAGATACGCAGTATTTT. Protein product: CAWTVGADTQYF. This chain connects TRBV30 to TRBJ2-3; possible D gene TRBD1, 5 bases. The CDR3 is made up of 12 amino acids. Looked up from germline, CDR1 is GTSNPN and CDR2 is SVGIG (reference sequence). Trimming shortened V by 4 bases and J by 4 bases, and 9 bases separated the two germline ends.

V gene TRBV6-1 combines with J gene TRBJ1-1; tentative D call: TRBD1 (5 bases). Germline CDR1 reads MNHNS; CDR2 reads SASEGT. Trimming cost V 1 base and J 4 bases, with 10 bases left between them. The CDR3 is 14 residues long. For the CDR3, the DNA is TGTGCCAGCAGTGAAGTGGGGGGAAGCACTGAAGCTTTCTTT. Amino acids: CASSEVGGSTEAFF.

V gene TRBV28 combines with J gene TRBJ2-1, with TRBD2 matching 10 bases. Germline V gene data show CDR1 as MDHEN and CDR2 as SYDVKM. V lost 5 bases to trimming and J lost 6 bases; unmatched junction nucleotides: 7. The CDR3 runs to 15 residues. The CDR3 DNA reads TGTGCCAGCAGTCCGGGACTAGCGAAGGGCAATGAGCAGTTCTTC. It encodes CASSPGLAKGNEQFF.

This clone was seen a few times. The chain joins TRBV7-2 to TRBJ2-3; D perhaps matches TRBD2 (6 bases). This CDR3 region has 14 residues. With 5 bases removed from V and 4 bases from J, the gap between germline ends came to 13 bases. CDR1 is SGHTA and CDR2 is FQGNSA in the germline V gene. The CDR3 loop is CASSPFRGSDTQYF. The CDR3 nucleotides are TGTGCCAGCAGCCCCTTTCGGGGGTCAGATACGCAGTATTTT.

This clone has more than one count but fewer than ten. The V and J genes are TRBV19 and TRBJ1-1, with TRBD1 as a possible D gene (6 bases). Trimming cost V 3 bases and J 11 bases, with 16 bases left between them. Germline loops: CDR1 LNHDA, CDR2 SQIVND (reference sequence). This CDR3 contains 13 residues. The CDR3 sequence is CASSIGLQGGAFF. CDR3 DNA: TGTGCCAGTAGTATTGGGCTACAGGGAGGGGCTTTCTTT.